Following are 29 T cell receptor beta chains from one sample sequenced in a study of T cells in tuberculosis (dated by TCRdb to between 2017 and 2018). The method was the immunoSEQ multiplex PCR assay. TCRdb limited this immuneACCESS table to in-frame rearrangements with V and J called. A share of clones is missing; checked studies link under half to unresolved V genes, and the rest is unexplained. This sample gives 80,000 to 100,000 clones in total; roughly 93% of them show up just once. The ten largest make up approximately 2% of the sample. PBMC were thawed, rested overnight, stained with a GMM-loaded CD1B tetramer, a Live/Dead dye and anti-CD3, and then sorted on a FACS Aria II. C32 glucose monomycolate purified from Rhodococcus equi was loaded onto CD1B tetramers. The sample consisted of CD1b-GMM tetramer-negative cells sorted from PBMCs. The cell subset or site label here, explained by the study, means: T cells not binding CD1B-GMM tetramer, sorted from same donor. These receptors were taken from an adult woman with latent tuberculosis.

The rearrangement uses TRBV7-8 and TRBJ2-7; a weak D match, TRBD1 (6 bases). The CDR3 extends over 17 amino acids. The germline V gene has CDR1 SGHVS and CDR2 FQNEAQ. Trimming left V 2 bases short and J 2 bases short, with 19 bases between. This CDR3 reads CASSLFIRTGKTYEQYV. CDR3 bases: TGTGCCAGCAGCTTATTTATTCGAACAGGGAAAACCTACGAGCAGTACGTC.

The count of this clone is one. This rearrangement joins TRBV2 to TRBJ1-2; no clear D gene. The CDR3 runs to 12 residues. CDR1 and CDR2 (germline): SNHLY, FYNNEI. The ends were cut back, 8 bases at V and 1 base at J, with 8 bases in the middle. In DNA, the CDR3 is TGTGCCAGCGGCCTGTTTAACTATGGCTACACCTTC. Its protein product is CASGLFNYGYTF.

V and J are TRBV7-2 and TRBJ2-3; D is perhaps TRBD2 (6 bases). The CDR3 is 18 amino acids. V lost 0 bases to trimming and J lost 3 bases, with 19 bases between them. Germline CDR1 SGHTA, CDR2 FQGNSA. In DNA, the CDR3 is TGTGCCAGCAGCTTAGCGGGGGTGGGGCGGGGAAAAACAGATACGCAGTATTTT. This translates into CASSLAGVGRGKTDTQYF.

V usage is TRBV6-5 and J usage is TRBJ2-5, with 12 nucleotides matching TRBD2. CDR3 length: 15 residues. J was trimmed by 1 base and V by 6 bases; bases with no gene match: 3. Germline V CDR1 and CDR2: MNHEY, SVGAGI. The CDR3 region is CASRLAGGPQETQYF. In nucleotides, the CDR3 is TGTGCCAGCAGGCTAGCGGGGGGGCCCCAAGAGACCCAGTACTTC.

The chain employs TRBV4-3 and TRBJ1-5; D is unclear. CDR1 and CDR2 (germline): LGHNA, YSLEER. Trimming shortened V by 0 bases and J by 6 bases, and 12 bases separated the two germline ends. The CDR3 is 15 residues long. CDR3 sequence reads: CASSQDSGIGQPQHF. The DNA for the CDR3 is TGCGCCAGCAGCCAAGATTCGGGGATCGGTCAGCCCCAGCATTTT.

The V and J genes are TRBV11-2 and TRBJ2-4; 12 positions match TRBD1. Trimming took 1 base from V and 1 from J; bases not matched to a gene: 8. The V gene's germline CDR1 is SGHAT and CDR2 FQNNGV. The CDR3 sequence is 19 residues long. CDR3 nucleotides: TGTGCCAGCAGCTTAGCCCCGGGACAGGGGGCTTGGGCCAAAAACATTCAGTACTTC. Translated, it gives CASSLAPGQGAWAKNIQYF.

The chain joins TRBV6-6 to TRBJ2-2; tentative D call: TRBD1 (7 bases). With 3 bases removed from V and 5 bases from J, the gap between germline ends came to 13 bases. The CDR3 length is 15 residues. In germline, CDR1 is MNHNY, CDR2 SVGAGI (reference sequence). The CDR3 region has the DNA TGTGCCAGCAGTTATCCAGGGGGAGGAACCGGGGAGCTGTTTTTT. Amino acid sequence: CASSYPGGGTGELFF.

The V call is TRBV12-1, the J call TRBJ2-1; the table's D call, TRBD1, has no DNA check behind it. TRBV12-1 is labeled a pseudogene. CDR3 length: 12 amino acids. CDR3 in DNA: TGTGCCAGCCCCCTCTCGGGGACACCTAAGTTCTTC. As protein: CASPLSGTPKFF.

This chain uses TRBV23-1 with TRBJ2-1; the match to TRBD2 covers 11 bases. TRBV23-1 is an ORF for which the function is uncertain. The CDR3 consists of 16 residues. The J segment lost 0 bases and the V segment lost 7 bases, leaving 5 bases of the junction unmatched. The CDR3 DNA is TGCGCCAGCACGTTAGCGGGGGGGAGCTCCTACAATGAGCAGTTCTTC. It codes for CASTLAGGSSYNEQFF.

The V call is TRBV9, the J call TRBJ2-1; TRBD2 matches at 12 bases. V dropped 3 bases and J dropped 0; count of bases not matched to a gene: 4. Germline CDR1 is SGDLS and CDR2 is YYNGEE. This CDR3 region has 17 residues. The CDR3 DNA is TGTGCCAGCAGCGACTCGACTAGCGGGGGCTCCTACAATGAGCAGTTCTTC. Translating gives CASSDSTSGGSYNEQFF.

CDR3 sequence reads: CAIARGGRITEAFF. The CDR3, as DNA: TGTGCCATCGCGAGGGGGGGCAGGATAACTGAAGCTTTCTTT. The rearrangement joins TRBV10-3 to TRBJ1-1, with D tentatively TRBD1 (6 bases). Between the trimmed V and J ends, which lost 8 bases and 5 bases, there was a span of 18 bases. Germline values: CDR1 ENHRY, CDR2 SYGVKD. The CDR3 covers 14 residues.

The chain uses TRBV6-5 and TRBJ2-7; tentative D call: TRBD2 (6 bases). Germline V gives CDR1 MNHEY, CDR2 SVGAGI. The CDR3 runs 14 residues. With 5 bases removed from V and 5 bases from J, the gap between germline ends came to 16 bases. The CDR3 loop is CASSRKGGLNEQYV. CDR3 nucleotides: TGTGCCAGCAGTAGGAAGGGAGGCTTAAACGAGCAGTACGTC.

V usage is TRBV7-2 and J usage is TRBJ1-3; D may be TRBD1 (5 bases). The CDR3 is 16 amino acids. The V gene lost 1 base and the J gene lost 0 bases, with 10 bases spanning the gap. Germline values: CDR1 SGHTA, CDR2 FQGNSA. The DNA of the CDR3 is TGTGCCAGCAGCTTAGTGTCAGGGCGCTCTGGAAACACCATATATTTT. Protein: CASSLVSGRSGNTIYF.

The chain is built from TRBV15 and TRBJ2-5, with 8 bases that match TRBD1. In germline, CDR1 is LNHNV, CDR2 YYDKDF (reference sequence). The V gene end was trimmed by 8 bases and the J gene end by 5 bases; junction bases not matched to a gene: 7. This CDR3 contains 13 residues. CDR3: CATARGLWETQYF. In DNA form, the CDR3 reads TGTGCCACCGCCAGGGGGCTTTGGGAGACCCAGTACTTC.

CDR3 in DNA: TGTGCCAGCAGCTTTCGGCAGGCTAATCAGCCCCAGCATTTT. Its protein product is CASSFRQANQPQHF. The V call is TRBV7-2, the J call TRBJ1-5; D gene unclear. Germline lookup yields CDR1 SGHTA and CDR2 FQGNSA. The CDR3 sequence is 14 residues long. V gave up 3 bases and J gave up 4 bases, with 10 bases separating them.

About this clone itself: A read error may produce the germline difference seen at one junction end. The same CDR3 arises from other DNA sequences in this sample as well. V usage is TRBV7-9 and J usage is TRBJ2-5; maybe TRBD2 (7 bases). The germline gives CDR1 SEHNR, CDR2 FQNEAQ (reference sequence). The CDR3 sequence is 15 residues long. CDR3 loop: CASSLATGGSETQYF. As DNA, the CDR3 is TGTGCCAGCAGCTTAGCGACGGGGGGCAGTGAGACTCAGTACTTC.

The chain employs TRBV18 and TRBJ1-4; TRBD1 might be the D (5 bases). V dropped 4 bases and J dropped 7 bases, with 10 bases sitting between them. This CDR3 spans 13 amino acids. CDR1 KGHSH and CDR2 LQKENI come from the germline V gene. The CDR3 protein is CASSQQGSEKLFF. CDR3 DNA sequence: TGTGCCAGCTCACAGCAGGGTTCTGAAAAACTGTTTTTT. The full variable domain, in which reference TRBV18 and TRBJ1-4 provide the parts outside the CDR3, is NAGVMQNPRHLVRRRGQEARLRCSPMKGHSHVYWYRQLPEEGLKFMVYLQKENIIDESGMPKERFSAEFPKEGPSILRIQQVVRGDSAAYFCASSQQGSEKLFFGSGTQLSVL.

The rearrangement uses TRBV5-6 and TRBJ2-7; 7 bases map to TRBD1. The CDR3 covers 16 residues. J gave up 3 bases and V 2 bases, and 11 bases lay outside the gene matches. Germline CDR1 and CDR2: SGHDT and YYEEEE. The CDR3 loop is CASSFAVETGYYEQYF. The CDR3 nucleotides are TGTGCCAGCAGCTTTGCCGTGGAGACAGGGTACTACGAGCAGTACTTC.

V and J are TRBV7-6 and TRBJ2-1; D might be TRBD1 (6 bases). The CDR3 sequence is 17 residues long. Trimming took off 2 bases at V and 1 base at J, with 15 bases between the two ends. The germline V gene has CDR1 SGHVS and CDR2 FNYEAQ. CDR3 nucleotide sequence: TGTGCCAGCAGCTTACGTAGGACAGTCCTTTCCTACAATGAGCAGTTCTTC. Residues: CASSLRRTVLSYNEQFF.

This chain uses TRBV5-1 with TRBJ1-1, with 12 bases that match TRBD1. The CDR3 contains 17 residues. CDR1 and CDR2 from the germline V gene are SGHRS and YFSETQ. The V gene end was trimmed by 4 bases and the J gene end by 6 bases; junction bases not matched to a gene: 13. The CDR3 region has the DNA TGCGCCAGCAGCAACCGGGACAGGGGGCTGGGCAAGGCTGAAGCTTTCTTT. This sequence encodes CASSNRDRGLGKAEAFF. Full variable domain (rest looked up from reference TRBV5-1 and TRBJ1-1): KAGVTQTPRYLIKTRGQQVTLSCSPISGHRSVSWYQQTPGQGLQFLFEYFSETQRNKGNFPGRFSGRQFSNSRSEMNVSTLELGDSALYLCASSNRDRGLGKAEAFFGQGTRLTVV.

V gene TRBV29-1 combines with J gene TRBJ2-1; TRBD2 matches 8 bases. V was pared by 4 bases and J by 4 bases, with 6 bases of the junction left unmatched. The CDR3 covers 14 residues. CDR1 is SQVTM and CDR2 is ANQGSEA in the germline V gene. The chain's CDR3 is CSVVAGGLYNEQFF. The CDR3 DNA sequence: TGCAGCGTTGTTGCGGGAGGACTTTACAATGAGCAGTTCTTC.

The CDR3 DNA is TGTGCCAGCAGAGCGGGGGGGTACACAGATACGCAGTATTTT. This encodes CASRAGGYTDTQYF. The V and J genes are TRBV11-2 and TRBJ2-3, with 10 bases that match TRBD2. Looked up from germline, CDR1 is SGHAT and CDR2 is FQNNGV. This CDR3 spans 14 amino acids. The V gene end was trimmed by 6 bases and the J gene end by 2 bases; junction bases not matched to a gene: 2. The variable domain in full, completed from reference TRBV11-2 and TRBJ2-3, reads EAGVAQSPRYKIIEKRQSVAFWCNPISGHATLYWYQQILGQGPKLLIQFQNNGVVDDSQLPKDRFSAERLKGVDSTLKIQPAKLEDSAVYLCASRAGGYTDTQYFGPGTRLTVL.

The chain joins TRBV4-2 to TRBJ2-7, with 7 bases fitting TRBD1. CDR3 size: 14 residues. Trimming took 1 base from V and 6 from J; bases not matched to a gene: 6. CDR1 LGHNA and CDR2 YNFKEQ come from the germline V gene. DNA for the CDR3: TGTGCCAGCAGCCAAGTGTCAGGGGGTGCCGAGCAGTACGTC. Translating it yields CASSQVSGGAEQYV.

This clone was counted only a few times. V usage is TRBV2 and J usage is TRBJ1-3; D gene unclear. The CDR3 length is 15 residues. CDR1 is SNHLY and CDR2 is FYNNEI in the germline V gene. The V end lost 7 bases, the J end lost 0 bases, and 13 bases lay between the germline ends. The CDR3 region is CASKRVSSSGNTIYF. The CDR3, as DNA: TGTGCCAGCAAGAGGGTATCGAGCTCTGGAAACACCATATATTTT.

The chain uses TRBV28 and TRBJ1-1, with TRBD1 matching 9 bases. CDR3 length equals 14 residues. V shed 4 bases, J shed 4 bases, and the junction held 4 bases outside the gene matches. The germline V gene has CDR1 MDHEN and CDR2 SYDVKM. The chain's CDR3 is CASSSGQGGTEAFF. The DNA for the CDR3 is TGTGCCAGCAGTTCGGGACAGGGCGGCACTGAAGCTTTCTTT.

The rearrangement uses TRBV7-2 and TRBJ2-2, with 7 bases aligning to TRBD1. CDR3 length equals 16 residues. Germline values: CDR1 SGHTA, CDR2 FQGNSA. J lost 5 bases, V lost 4 bases, and 10 bases had no gene match. The CDR3 DNA sequence: TGTGCCAGCAGCTCCTGGGACAGTGCCCTTACCGGGGAGCTGTTTTTT. Translated, it gives CASSSWDSALTGELFF.

The chain uses TRBV5-1 and TRBJ1-2, with 7 bases fitting TRBD1. V trimming: 6 bases; J trimming: 7 bases; junction bases outside the gene matches: 12. The CDR3 runs to 14 residues. The germline gives CDR1 SGHRS, CDR2 YFSETQ. Written as DNA, the CDR3 is TGCGCCAGCACCGCTTCAGGGGGTATAGGTGGCTACACCTTC. Its protein is CASTASGGIGGYTF.

The J gene is TRBJ1-2, the V gene TRBV6-5, with a tentative D call TRBD1 (5 bases). The germline V gene encodes CDR1 MNHEY and CDR2 SVGAGI. The CDR3 totals 14 residues. Trimming left V 5 bases short and J 7 bases short, with 17 bases between. The CDR3, as DNA: TGTGCCAGCAGTCCGACCCGGGGGGAAAGTGGCTACACCTTC. It specifies CASSPTRGESGYTF.

This clone has just one count. This chain links TRBV9 with TRBJ1-1; possible D gene TRBD1, 5 bases. Deletions cut 2 bases from V and 5 bases from J, with 13 bases between. Looked up from germline, CDR1 is SGDLS and CDR2 is YYNGEE. This CDR3 spans 14 amino acids. CDR3 amino acids: CASSVGGWNTEAFF. CDR3 DNA: TGTGCCAGCAGCGTGGGGGGGTGGAATACTGAAGCTTTCTTT.